This is a list of T cell receptor beta chains from one sample in a study of graft-versus-host responses after intestinal transplantation. Method: immunoSEQ multiplex PCR; TCRdb's copy keeps in-frame clones and lacks some. Found here are roughly 99,000 clones, around 88% of them singletons; the top ten hold 1.4%. The input for sequencing was PBMCs, taken 255 days after intestinal transplant. Receptors were obtained from a human patient who received an intestinal transplant, so some T cells may come from the graft donor. Each CDR3 is given with its conserved first and last residue. Each record gives: CDR3 length, V gene, clone size, D gene, J gene, CDR3 protein, CDR3 DNA. A D gene is named only where the DNA matches it firmly. Rows may omit the clone size; those that give it use once, few, many or a size class.

cdr3_length: 16
v_call: TRBV28
clone_size: -
d_call: -
j_call: TRBJ2-3
cdr3_aa: CASSFLAEPYTDTQYF
cdr3_nt: TGTGCCAGCAGTTTCCTAGCCGAACCTTACACAGATACGCAGTATTTT

cdr3_length: 10
v_call: TRBV14
clone_size: -
d_call: -
j_call: TRBJ1-2
cdr3_aa: CASSGLTGTF
cdr3_nt: TGTGCCAGCAGCGGACTGACGGGGACCTTC

cdr3_length: 13
v_call: TRBV9
clone_size: -
d_call: -
j_call: TRBJ2-1
cdr3_aa: CASSVDSRNEQFF
cdr3_nt: TGTGCCAGCAGCGTAGATAGCAGGAATGAGCAGTTCTTC

cdr3_length: 15
v_call: TRBV18
clone_size: -
d_call: -
j_call: TRBJ2-3
cdr3_aa: CASSPRPAGTDTQYF
cdr3_nt: TGTGCCAGCTCACCCCGGCCGGCCGGCACAGATACGCAGTATTTT

cdr3_length: 17
v_call: TRBV7-2
clone_size: -
d_call: -
j_call: TRBJ2-3
cdr3_aa: CASSLAFSGAYTDTQYF
cdr3_nt: TGTGCCAGCAGCTTAGCCTTTTCGGGGGCTTACACAGATACGCAGTATTTT

cdr3_length: 16
v_call: TRBV5-1
clone_size: -
d_call: TRBD2
j_call: TRBJ2-3
cdr3_aa: CASSLSSGGYTDTQYF
cdr3_nt: TGCGCCAGCAGCTTGTCCTCGGGAGGATACACAGATACGCAGTATTTT

cdr3_length: 15
v_call: TRBV7-6
clone_size: once
d_call: -
j_call: TRBJ1-2
cdr3_aa: CASSLEEGPPYGYTF
cdr3_nt: TGTGCCAGCAGCTTAGAGGAGGGACCTCCCTATGGCTACACCTTC

cdr3_length: 17
v_call: TRBV19
clone_size: -
d_call: TRBD1
j_call: TRBJ2-5
cdr3_aa: CASSARDRAAQQETQYF
cdr3_nt: TGTGCCAGTAGTGCCCGGGACAGGGCGGCCCAACAAGAGACCCAGTACTTC

cdr3_length: 14
v_call: TRBV2
clone_size: -
d_call: -
j_call: TRBJ1-2
cdr3_aa: CASSGQGNNYGYTF
cdr3_nt: TGTGCCAGCAGCGGGCAGGGCAATAACTATGGCTACACCTTC

cdr3_length: 19
v_call: TRBV30
clone_size: -
d_call: TRBD1
j_call: TRBJ2-3
cdr3_aa: CAWRDTDRGKLTSTDTQYF
cdr3_nt: TGTGCCTGGAGAGATACGGACAGGGGCAAACTTACTAGCACAGATACGCAGTATTTT

cdr3_length: 15
v_call: TRBV5-1
clone_size: -
d_call: TRBD2
j_call: TRBJ2-5
cdr3_aa: CASSAGLAGAGTQYF
cdr3_nt: TGCGCCAGCAGCGCTGGACTAGCGGGGGCGGGGACCCAGTACTTC

cdr3_length: 14
v_call: TRBV15
clone_size: -
d_call: -
j_call: TRBJ1-1
cdr3_aa: CATSSPRGNTEAFF
cdr3_nt: TGTGCCACCAGCAGCCCAAGGGGGAACACTGAAGCTTTCTTT

cdr3_length: 15
v_call: TRBV5-6
clone_size: -
d_call: TRBD1
j_call: TRBJ2-1
cdr3_aa: CASSLGDRGPNEQFF
cdr3_nt: TGTGCCAGCAGCTTAGGGGACAGGGGGCCGAATGAGCAGTTCTTC

cdr3_length: 14
v_call: TRBV28
clone_size: -
d_call: TRBD2
j_call: TRBJ2-7
cdr3_aa: CASSFTGGSYEQYF
cdr3_nt: TGTGCCAGCAGTTTTACGGGGGGGTCCTACGAGCAGTACTTC

cdr3_length: 15
v_call: TRBV5-1
clone_size: -
d_call: -
j_call: TRBJ2-1
cdr3_aa: CASSLVGLEWDEQFF
cdr3_nt: TGCGCCAGCAGCTTGGTAGGGTTAGAATGGGATGAGCAGTTCTTC

cdr3_length: 11
v_call: TRBV27
clone_size: -
d_call: -
j_call: TRBJ2-3
cdr3_aa: CASINGDTQYF
cdr3_nt: TGTGCCAGCATCAATGGGGATACGCAGTATTTT

cdr3_length: 15
v_call: TRBV5-1
clone_size: -
d_call: -
j_call: TRBJ1-1
cdr3_aa: CASSLVYGGNTEAFF
cdr3_nt: TGCGCCAGCAGCTTGGTCTACGGAGGGAACACTGAAGCTTTCTTT

cdr3_length: 12
v_call: TRBV6-6
clone_size: few
d_call: -
j_call: TRBJ1-2
cdr3_aa: CASSYSSYGYTF
cdr3_nt: TGTGCCAGCAGTTACTCGAGCTATGGCTACACCTTC

cdr3_length: 16
v_call: TRBV13
clone_size: -
d_call: -
j_call: TRBJ2-1
cdr3_aa: CASSLGRGDVYNEQFF
cdr3_nt: TGTGCCAGCAGCTTAGGTCGCGGAGATGTTTACAATGAGCAGTTCTTC

cdr3_length: 18
v_call: TRBV5-1
clone_size: -
d_call: -
j_call: TRBJ1-6
cdr3_aa: CASSSSTLSGSYNSPLHF
cdr3_nt: TGCGCCAGCAGCTCTTCGACCCTCTCTGGTTCCTATAATTCACCCCTCCACTTT

cdr3_length: 13
v_call: TRBV6-1
clone_size: once
d_call: -
j_call: TRBJ1-5
cdr3_aa: CASREFLAQPQHF
cdr3_nt: TGTGCCAGCAGAGAGTTCCTGGCTCAGCCCCAGCATTTT

cdr3_length: 17
v_call: TRBV10-3
clone_size: -
d_call: -
j_call: TRBJ1-2
cdr3_aa: CAISDGAAGSTNYGYTF
cdr3_nt: TGTGCCATCAGTGATGGGGCCGCAGGGTCAACCAACTATGGCTACACCTTC

cdr3_length: 13
v_call: TRBV19
clone_size: -
d_call: -
j_call: TRBJ1-2
cdr3_aa: CASSSLHNYGYTF
cdr3_nt: TGTGCCAGTAGTTCTCTGCACAACTATGGCTACACCTTC

cdr3_length: 14
v_call: TRBV5-1
clone_size: -
d_call: TRBD1
j_call: TRBJ2-2
cdr3_aa: CASSPGQGIGELFF
cdr3_nt: TGCGCCAGCAGCCCGGGACAGGGAATCGGGGAGCTGTTTTTT

cdr3_length: 15
v_call: TRBV7-6
clone_size: -
d_call: -
j_call: TRBJ1-5
cdr3_aa: CASSLEPFSNQPQHF
cdr3_nt: TGTGCCAGCAGCTTAGAGCCGTTTAGCAATCAGCCCCAGCATTTT

cdr3_length: 16
v_call: TRBV6-5
clone_size: -
d_call: -
j_call: TRBJ1-4
cdr3_aa: CASSYSTAPWDEKLFF
cdr3_nt: TGTGCCAGCAGTTACTCGACCGCTCCGTGGGATGAAAAACTGTTTTTT

cdr3_length: 15
v_call: TRBV7-8
clone_size: -
d_call: TRBD1
j_call: TRBJ1-3
cdr3_aa: CASSTDRGPGNTIYF
cdr3_nt: TGTGCCAGCAGCACCGACAGGGGGCCAGGAAACACCATATATTTT

cdr3_length: 13
v_call: TRBV6-4
clone_size: -
d_call: -
j_call: TRBJ2-1
cdr3_aa: CASSDLGGNEQFF
cdr3_nt: TGTGCCAGCAGTGACTTGGGGGGCAATGAGCAGTTCTTC

cdr3_length: 15
v_call: TRBV19
clone_size: -
d_call: -
j_call: TRBJ1-5
cdr3_aa: CASRILDSGYQPQHF
cdr3_nt: TGTGCCAGTAGGATCCTAGACAGCGGCTATCAGCCCCAGCATTTT

cdr3_length: 13
v_call: TRBV2
clone_size: -
d_call: TRBD1
j_call: TRBJ1-4
cdr3_aa: CASSTGGGEKLFF
cdr3_nt: TGTGCCAGCAGCACAGGGGGCGGTGAAAAACTGTTTTTT

cdr3_length: 15
v_call: TRBV6-4
clone_size: -
d_call: -
j_call: TRBJ1-2
cdr3_aa: CASRLLPIGTYGYTF
cdr3_nt: TGTGCCAGCCGCCTTCTCCCCATAGGCACCTATGGCTACACCTTC

cdr3_length: 12
v_call: TRBV7-2
clone_size: few
d_call: -
j_call: TRBJ2-1
cdr3_aa: CASSSTGTLQFF
cdr3_nt: TGTGCCAGCAGCTCAACCGGGACTCTGCAGTTCTTC

cdr3_length: 14
v_call: TRBV19
clone_size: -
d_call: -
j_call: TRBJ2-5
cdr3_aa: CASSIAGPDQTQYF
cdr3_nt: TGTGCCAGTAGTATAGCGGGTCCGGACCAGACCCAGTACTTC

cdr3_length: 15
v_call: TRBV6-4
clone_size: few
d_call: -
j_call: TRBJ2-1
cdr3_aa: CASSEAGDSYNEQFF
cdr3_nt: TGTGCCAGCAGTGAAGCGGGCGACTCCTACAATGAGCAGTTCTTC

cdr3_length: 15
v_call: TRBV7-9
clone_size: few
d_call: TRBD1
j_call: TRBJ2-1
cdr3_aa: CASSPGTGGYNEQFF
cdr3_nt: TGTGCCAGCAGCCCCGGGACAGGGGGCTACAATGAGCAGTTCTTC

cdr3_length: 15
v_call: TRBV6-1
clone_size: -
d_call: -
j_call: TRBJ1-4
cdr3_aa: CASSELGGRVEKLFF
cdr3_nt: TGTGCCAGCAGTGAACTGGGGGGCAGAGTTGAAAAACTGTTTTTT